The sequence of this T cell receptor beta chain was determined in a study of early T cells in non-severe SARS-CoV-2 infection. MiXCR, applied by TCRdb to the 5' RACE reads, yields one record per CDR3 protein. The sample lists approximately 69,000 distinct CDR3 sequences, over 10% occurring once. This clonotype was counted many times. Sequenced material: whole blood, taken at baseline. This clonotype was sampled from an adult who was a healthcare worker with PCR-confirmed SARS-CoV-2 infection or an uninfected control (not recorded which).

This CDR3 reads CASSSTGGSNQPQHF. CDR3 in DNA: TGCGCCAGCAGCTCGACAGGGGGCTCCAATCAGCCCCAGCATTTT. The V call is TRBV5-1, the J call TRBJ1-5; 10 bases are shared with TRBD1. After removal of 3 bases from V and 3 bases from J, the junction contained 3 bases not matched to a gene. The CDR3 spans 15 residues. The V gene's germline CDR1 is SGHRS and CDR2 YFSETQ.